The entry below describes one T cell receptor (beta chain). The target of this receptor is not known. Base qualities are missing; no much larger clone stands one base away. This sample was included in a study of cytomegalovirus exposure and HLA in healthy donors listed by TCRdb under 2017. Background for the entire study: An earlier analysis of roughly 500 of the donors reported 250 to 300 Gb of sequence data and 117 million unique TCR beta sequences from 150 million to 200 million T cells. Approximately 300 gigabases of sequencing data and tens of millions of unique TCR sequences were included in an early release covering about 600 HLA-typed donors. Of the roughly 430 genotyped donors, 81% fell in the genetic ancestry cluster associated with self-reported Caucasian donors. The aim of the study was to test whether cataloging public T cell receptors could identify signatures of past pathogen exposure. The T cell repertoires of 666 subjects were profiled by immunosequencing and related to cytomegalovirus serostatus. In addition to the first cohort of approximately 650 subjects, a separate validation cohort of under 150 different subjects was used. To predict cytomegalovirus infection status, the study brought together high-throughput TCR immunosequencing, statistical association of individual TCRs with disease status, and machine learning. A later analysis re-examined previously published TCR beta repertoires from 610 or so donors and added high-resolution HLA genotyping to investigate patterns of TCR occurrence. The later analysis used no new phenotypic data to find candidate immune exposures, relying instead on TCR beta sequences and their occurrence across donors. To decide whether each TCR beta V gene segment behaved as functional or pseudogenic, an earlier analysis of some 570 of the donors relied on high-throughput TCR beta sequencing. Donor age, sex, ethnicity and CMV serostatus were collected together with the repertoire data. Genome-wide SNP genotypes for about 60% of the roughly 700 donors were used in a later genetic analysis, which treated that subset as a discovery cohort. All discovery cohort repertoires had been generated using a single sequencing platform. HLA typing covered class I and class II loci at four-digit resolution. The number of typed donors differed by locus: roughly 620-640 for A, B, C, DRB1 and DQB1; some 500 for DQA1; approximately 600 for DPA1; and approximately 450 for DPB1. Because of strong linkage in the cohort, roughly five DR-DQ haplotypes were treated as single units for association and clustering. Across approximately 400 genotyped donors of the cohort, an average of about 240,000 unique TCR beta nucleotide sequences per donor were sequenced, and around 20% of those sequences were non-productive. General conclusions and limits of the study: Compared with the approximately 710-donor mean, donors in an Asian-associated ancestry cluster had fewer N-insertions in productive TCRs, according to a later genetic analysis. The study listed 164 TCR beta chains as associated with cytomegalovirus. At a false discovery rate of 0.05, a later analysis linked 15,000 to 20,000 TCR beta sequences to specific HLA alleles. According to a later analysis, parvovirus B19, influenza, CMV and Epstein-Barr virus appeared linked to several top co-occurrence clusters. HLA typing was unavailable for some donors at each locus, so association tests used only the typed subset. In a later analysis, TCR association rates were found to vary across HLA loci, with the most associated TCRs seen for DRB1 alleles and the fewest for HLA-C alleles. An association between a missense DCLRE1C variant and V-gene and J-gene trimming of TCR beta chains was found in a later genetic analysis and replicated in an independent cohort. Roughly uniform sequencing depth across donors was assumed in presence/absence analyses, although this assumption may not hold. Cytomegalovirus status was reported to be diagnosed by the classifier with high specificity and sensitivity in both the original and validation cohorts. Linkage disequilibrium might explain the correlated functional status among segregating V segments, but an unknown experimental factor could not be excluded. In this cohort, only TCR beta chains were sequenced, and detectable features were limited by the absence of alpha or paired-chain data. The earlier analysis of 450 to 700 of the donors excluded some 15 rarely observed V segments, including chromosome 9 orphons, because counts were too low. Across donors, most TCR sequences were observed very rarely, whereas some public TCRs were present in many individuals. For the cohort, immune exposure information was limited to CMV serostatus. A further reported finding was that TCR beta sequences accurately predicted the HLA-A and HLA-B alleles for most subjects in the first cohort. In a later analysis, HLA-associated TCR beta chains showed more clonal expansion and lower generation probabilities than non-associated chains that were equally common. In vitro tests confirmed that three of the cytomegalovirus-associated TCR beta chains recognize cytomegalovirus antigens. A later analysis found that most CMV-associated TCR beta chains appeared HLA-restricted, with HLA associations seemingly driven largely by CMV exposure. Broadly in line with IMGT annotations, most TCR beta V segments showed up in productive rearrangements about 90% or about 30% of the time in an earlier analysis of approximately 600 of the donors. A cluster of highly shared sequence variants was judged likely to be a technical artifact of the sequencing pipeline. The 87-base-pair reads could not distinguish some IMGT-functional V segments, including TRBV6-2 and TRBV6-3, so those segments were excluded. The authors suggested that the approach could potentially be extended to other disease states and immunological phenotypes. Assigning TCR associations to individual alleles was difficult when HLA alleles, especially DR and DQ, strongly co-occurred.

The library was generated by the immunoSEQ multiplex PCR assay. For the multiplex PCR, a mixture combining 60 forward primers for TCR Vbeta segments and 13 reverse primers for TCR Jbeta segments was used. Amplification of the CDR3 region of rearranged TCR beta genes was performed with a multiplex PCR assay on genomic DNA. The Illumina HiSeq System was used to sequence the amplified TCR beta libraries as 87-base-pair reads. The authors' pipeline ran thus. Across the 600 to 700 repertoires, a later analysis counted 75 million to 90 million unique TCR beta chains, some 11 million of which were shared by at least two donors. To remove PCR and sequencing errors, raw reads were error-corrected and collapsed into unique sequences using a nearest-neighbor algorithm that merged closely related sequences. To assign V, D and J gene segments, CDR3 sequences were aligned to IMGT reference sequences. For a sequence to be retained, a match of at least six nucleotides to both a V gene segment and a J gene segment was required. A rearrangement counted as productive if the CDR3 had no stop codons and remained in frame with V and J, and every other rearrangement counted as non-productive. CDR3 was defined by IMGT convention, running from the second conserved V-encoded cysteine to the conserved J-encoded phenylalanine. In an earlier analysis of more than 550 of the donors, sequences lacking an unambiguous match to a single V gene segment were excluded. An earlier analysis of fewer than 650 of the donors classified V segments as functional when productive rearrangements were above 56.7% and as segregating when the standard deviation between donors was above 5%. A statistical classification framework was built for diagnosing cytomegalovirus status from the catalog of TCR beta chain sequences. V and J gene assignment, in a later analysis, came from comparing TCR nucleotide sequences with IMGT/GENE-DB human TR gene sequences. The TCRdist pipeline was used in a later analysis to assign CDR3 sequences and most-parsimonious VDJ recombination scenarios. In a later analysis, each TCR beta chain was defined by its CDR3 amino acid sequence together with its V-gene family, and reads without a unique V-gene family were excluded. As a way to deal with suspected cross-contamination and a sequencing artifact, a later analysis dropped nearly 600 nucleotide sequences that were highly shared and had low generation probability. In a later analysis, a clonal expansion index for each public chain was calculated from normalized within-repertoire ranks of inferred template counts. In a later analysis, generation probabilities were computed with a VDJ recombination model fitted to out-of-frame rearrangements, and the resulting probabilities were checked against IGoR. In a later analysis, hypergeometric tests were used to score TCR-TCR, TCR-HLA and TCR-CMV co-occurrence, with a repertoire-size bias correction applied to TCR pairs. A later analysis estimated false discovery rates by permuting HLA or CMV assignments 20 times. In a later analysis, co-occurring TCRs were grouped using DBSCAN, with TCRdist sequence similarity added in when clustering inside HLA-allele-positive subsets. For co-occurrence clustering, repertoires with fewer than 30,000 or more than 120,000 public chains were excluded, along with roughly five repertoires with anomalous nucleotide sharing. TCRdb limited this immuneACCESS table to in-frame rearrangements with V and J called. A share of clones is missing; checked studies link under half to unresolved V genes, and the rest is unexplained. The D gene and trimming were derived from the DNA, and the V and J assignments and clone size from that table. The sample has around 110,000 clones on record, over 70% of them singletons. Of the sample, approximately 2.6% falls within the top ten clones.

In total, roughly 670 healthy bone marrow donors made up the cohort. At the time of sampling, all cohort members were nominally healthy, though unrecorded immune exposures were likely present. The donor tested CMV seropositive and was one of the 289 seropositive cohort members. Each donor provided a peripheral blood sample, and peripheral blood mononuclear cells were used for TCR beta sequencing. The Qiagen DNeasy Blood Extraction Kit was used to extract genomic DNA from the blood cell samples. For CDR1 and CDR2, the germline V gene lists SGHNT and YENEEA. The CDR3 spans 15 residues, from the cysteine through the phenylalanine. Only CDR3 DNA remains: 45 bases, in frame from the first base. Unmatched junction bases come to 6, with V trimmed by 3 bases and J by 6 bases.

Sequenced input: PBMCs. The chain couples TRBV11-3 to TRBJ2-2, with 8 bases in between that match TRBD2. This receptor was identified in a male donor in good health and CMV-seropositive. CDR3 sequence: CASSFGGGSAGELFF. The DNA is TGTGCCAGCAGCTTCGGCGGGGGGTCCGCCGGGGAGCTGTTTTTT.